Listed below are T cell receptor beta chains from one sample, sequenced in a study of T cells in Graves' hyperthyroidism and ophthalmopathy. TCRdb called the multiplex PCR reads again in MiXCR, with one record for every CDR3 protein. The sample has 700,000 to 850,000 distinct CDR3 sequences; 30% to 40% are singletons. Sequencing input: blood. All receptors derive from a woman between 40 and 55 years old with Graves' hyperthyroidism. The conserved cysteine and the conserved F or W are not part of the CDR3 here.

TRBJ1-5,TRBV6-5,ASSSRGEDSNQPQH
TRBJ2-5,TRBV7-2,ASNSPRGGAIETQY
TRBJ2-5,TRBV7-2,ASSGGQAGAGETQY
TRBJ2-7,TRBV13,ASSFQGSLLAEQY
TRBJ1-2,TRBV12-3/TRBV12-4,ASSLTLYGYT
TRBJ2-1,TRBV29-1,SVGQGAPNEQF
TRBJ2-6,TRBV6-1,ASSLRGLGTEA
TRBJ1-2,TRBV28,ASSLADRTVGYT
TRBJ2-7,TRBV10-3,AIGRGDYEQY
TRBJ1-2,TRBV12-3/TRBV12-4,ASSPGHSNYGYT
TRBJ1-2,TRBV4-2,ASSQEEGNHYGYT
TRBJ2-7,TRBV29-1,SVGTVSYEQY
TRBJ1-1,TRBV6-5,ASSYPRTGGPGDTEAF
TRBJ1-1,TRBV6-1,ASSGADRVITEAF
TRBJ2-7,TRBV7-2,ASSLSHLPYEQY
TRBJ1-3,TRBV4-1,ASSQESRGAFGNTIY
TRBJ1-1,TRBV3-1,ASSPNRGLEAF
TRBJ2-2,TRBV7-2,ASSSLAGEGGELF
TRBJ1-2,TRBV9,ASSVGDWGATHYT
TRBJ2-7,TRBV15,ATSRDRNYEQY
TRBJ2-7,TRBV6-5,ASSYAQGNSHQY
TRBJ2-6,TRBV10-3,AISTRPGSGANVLT
TRBJ1-1,TRBV28,ASSIAGIPEAF
TRBJ1-1,TRBV10-1,ASSEDRGNTEAF
TRBJ1-5,TRBV6-6,ASSQALSGGNQPQH
TRBJ1-1,TRBV7-9,ASSSSGGQGNTEAF
TRBJ2-7,TRBV7-3,ASSLSRTGVVQY
TRBJ1-1,TRBV10-2,ASSDGTEKVNTEAF
TRBJ1-1,TRBV6-2/TRBV6-3,ASSDPTGGSTEAF
TRBJ2-7,TRBV20-1,SAGTSGSTYEQY
TRBJ1-1,TRBV9,ASSVSSLGGTEAF
TRBJ1-2,TRBV24-1,ATSEPGRDYGYT
TRBJ2-7,TRBV20-1,SARDTASAAYEQY
TRBJ1-1,TRBV25-1,ASSPPGGGTEAF
TRBJ1-5,TRBV19,ASSIYRGSNQPQH
TRBJ2-2,TRBV6-2/TRBV6-3,ASSYIQVDTGELF
TRBJ1-4,TRBV7-9,ASSPPRGRTNEKLF
TRBJ2-7,TRBV20-1,SARNWNRAGEQY
TRBJ1-5,TRBV3-1,ASSQGTGDSNQPQH
TRBJ2-5,TRBV2,ASSDETQY
TRBJ2-5,TRBV12-3/TRBV12-4,ASSLGQMQETQY
TRBJ2-2,TRBV19,ASSMGQGIGELF
TRBJ1-1,TRBV6-5,ASSYSQGDTEAF
TRBJ2-7,TRBV7-9,ASSLPGIAYEQY